The 9 T cell receptor beta chains below all came from one sample that was sequenced in a study of blood T cell repertoires in COVID-19. Sequencing was performed with immunoSEQ multiplex PCR; in TCRdb, only in-frame clones are kept and a portion is missing. The sample contains fewer than 200,000 clones, more than 75% of which appear only once. The material sequenced was peripheral blood. The receptors were gathered from a woman aged 55-69 years with COVID-19, enrolled during active disease.

This chain uses TRBV7-9 with TRBJ1-5, with TRBD1 as a possible D gene (6 bases). V was pared by 5 bases and J by 2 bases, with 16 bases between. The CDR3 contains 16 residues. Germline V CDR1 and CDR2: SEHNR, FQNEAQ (reference sequence). As DNA, the CDR3 is TGTGCCAGCAGCGCCGCGTCTGCAGGGGGCAATCAGCCCCAGCATTTT. Residues: CASSAASAGGNQPQHF. Looking up the rest from reference TRBV7-9 and TRBJ1-5 gives the full variable domain: DTGVSQNPRHKITKRGQNVTFRCDPISEHNRLYWYRQTLGQGPEFLTYFQNEAQLEKSRLLSDRFSAERPKGSFSTLEIQRTEQGDSAMYLCASSAASAGGNQPQHFGDGTRLSIL.

The rearrangement links TRBV2 to TRBJ2-5; D gene uncertain. Germline V gene lookup returns CDR1 SNHLY and CDR2 FYNNEI. CDR3 length equals 13 residues. Trimming took 4 bases from V and 1 from J, leaving 7 bases between them. The DNA for the CDR3 is TGTGCCAGCAGTGTAGTCGGCCAAGAGACCCAGTACTTC. Residues: CASSVVGQETQYF.

J is TRBJ2-3 and V is TRBV7-2, with 9 positions matching TRBD2. V gave up 5 bases and J gave up 3 bases; unmatched junction bases: 6. CDR1 SGHTA and CDR2 FQGNSA come from the germline V gene. This CDR3 is built from 15 residues. The CDR3 protein is CASSLIAGVTDTQYF. CDR3 bases: TGTGCCAGCAGCCTTATAGCGGGAGTAACAGATACGCAGTATTTT.

This chain joins TRBV7-3 and TRBJ1-5; 7 bases match TRBD1. The J segment lost 3 bases and the V segment lost 5 bases, leaving 10 bases of the junction unmatched. CDR1 SGHTA and CDR2 FQGTGA come from the germline V gene. The CDR3 is made up of 16 amino acids. CDR3 loop: CASSPEADRVNQPQHF. The CDR3 nucleotides are TGTGCCAGCAGCCCTGAAGCAGACAGGGTCAATCAGCCCCAGCATTTT.

The chain combines TRBV19 with TRBJ1-5, with 10 bases that match TRBD1. CDR3 size: 14 residues. V lost 7 bases and J lost 2; bases outside the gene matches: 2. Germline CDR1 is LNHDA and CDR2 is SQIVND (reference sequence). CDR3 protein: CASMGTGGNQPQHF. The CDR3 DNA reads as TGTGCCAGTATGGGGACAGGGGGCAATCAGCCCCAGCATTTT.

This chain connects TRBV27 to TRBJ1-6, with a tentative D call TRBD1 (6 bases). The CDR3 length is 14 residues. From germline, CDR1 is MNHEY and CDR2 SMNVEV (reference sequence). V shed 6 bases and J shed 9 bases, with 15 bases lying between them. The DNA for the CDR3 is TGTGCCAGCAGGGCCACAGGGTACGTTTCACCCCTCCACTTT. This gives the protein CASRATGYVSPLHF.

This clone appeared once. The chain is built from TRBV28 and TRBJ2-1, with TRBD2 matching over 7 bases. Germline V CDR1 and CDR2: MDHEN, SYDVKM. J was trimmed by 3 bases and V by 4 bases; bases with no gene match: 9. The CDR3 has 16 residues. The chain's CDR3 is CASSSAGIALYNEQFF. The CDR3 region has the DNA TGTGCCAGCAGTTCAGCGGGGATCGCACTCTACAATGAGCAGTTCTTC.

The J gene is TRBJ1-1, the V gene TRBV6-5; 8 bases match TRBD1. Trimming removed 6 bases from V and 5 bases from J; junction bases left unmatched: 5. The germline gives CDR1 MNHEY, CDR2 SVGAGI. The CDR3 has 13 residues. The DNA for the CDR3 is TGTGCCAGCAGCGACAGGGGTGGGACTGAAGCTTTCTTT. Amino acid sequence: CASSDRGGTEAFF.

This clone was counted once. The CDR3 DNA reads TGTGCCAGCAGCAATGTGGGACAGGGGGGAACGAATCAGCCCCAGCATTTT. Translation gives CASSNVGQGGTNQPQHF. The chain uses TRBV27 and TRBJ1-5; 11 bases match TRBD1. The V gene's germline CDR1 is MNHEY and CDR2 SMNVEV (reference sequence). This CDR3 is built from 17 residues. The ends lost 6 bases at V and 4 bases at J; junction bases unmatched: 11.